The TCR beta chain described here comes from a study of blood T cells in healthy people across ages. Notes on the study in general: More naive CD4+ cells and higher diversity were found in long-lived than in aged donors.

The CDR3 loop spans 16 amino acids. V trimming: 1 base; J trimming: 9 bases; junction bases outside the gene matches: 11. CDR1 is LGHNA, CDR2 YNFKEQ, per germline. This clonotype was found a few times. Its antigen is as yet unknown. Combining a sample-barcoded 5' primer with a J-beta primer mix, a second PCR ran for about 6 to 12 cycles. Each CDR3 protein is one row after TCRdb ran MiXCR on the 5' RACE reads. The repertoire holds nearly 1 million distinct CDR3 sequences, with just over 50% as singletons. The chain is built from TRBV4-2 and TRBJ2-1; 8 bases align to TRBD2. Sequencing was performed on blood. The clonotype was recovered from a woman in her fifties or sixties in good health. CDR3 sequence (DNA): TGTGCCAGCAGCCAAGTTAGGGCTAGCGGGCTGCTTGAGCAGTTCTTC. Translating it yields CASSQVRASGLLEQFF.